A selection of T cell receptor beta chains follows, all from one sample in a study of long-term antiretroviral therapy in people with HIV. Measured with immunoSEQ multiplex PCR; TCRdb has only the in-frame clones, and not every one. The repertoire includes approximately 16,000 clones, approximately 84% of them detected once, and around 4.9% sits in the top ten. The sequenced sample was unsorted PBMCs, obtained 0.5 years after starting antiretroviral therapy. Receptors originate from a middle-aged woman with HIV. Each CDR3 is given with its conserved first and last residue. The order of the fields is V gene, D gene, clone size, J gene, CDR3 protein, CDR3 DNA. A D gene is named only where the DNA matches it firmly. A row's size may be missing; if present it is once, few, many or a size class.

TRBV28	-	-	TRBJ1-1	CASSLRAGHFRVNTEAFF	TGTGCCAGCAGTTTAAGGGCAGGGCACTTTAGGGTGAACACTGAAGCTTTCTTT
TRBV19	TRBD2	-	TRBJ2-3	CASTELAGGNTQYF	TGTGCCAGTACCGAACTAGCGGGCGGGAATACGCAGTATTTT
TRBV10-3	TRBD1	-	TRBJ2-3	CAISDVAGTGGTDTQYF	TGTGCCATCAGTGACGTAGCAGGGACAGGGGGGACAGATACGCAGTATTTT
TRBV4-1	-	-	TRBJ2-5	CASSQDPRGETQYF	TGCGCCAGCAGCCAAGATCCCAGGGGCGAGACCCAGTACTTC
TRBV2	-	-	TRBJ2-3	CATLRESTDTQYF	TGTGCCACCCTTCGGGAGAGCACAGATACGCAGTATTTT
TRBV6-4	TRBD1	-	TRBJ1-2	CASSDSAGGEVGGYTF	TGTGCCAGCAGTGACTCAGCAGGGGGCGAAGTCGGTGGCTACACCTTC
TRBV5-1	TRBD2	-	TRBJ2-2	CASSSRGLAGTGELFF	TGCGCCAGCAGCTCTAGGGGACTAGCGGGAACCGGGGAGCTGTTTTTT
TRBV6-5	TRBD1	-	TRBJ1-2	CASSGTGEGSTF	TGTGCCAGCAGCGGGACAGGGGAAGGGTCCACCTTC
TRBV6-1	TRBD2	once	TRBJ2-5	CASSEGKREQETQYF	TGTGCCAGCAGTGAAGGGAAGCGGGAGCAGGAGACCCAGTACTTC
TRBV28	-	-	TRBJ1-2	CASSFREGSGYTF	TGTGCCAGCAGTTTCAGGGAGGGTAGTGGCTACACCTTC
TRBV11-1	-	-	TRBJ2-7	CASSIRGRYEQYF	TGTGCCAGCAGCATTAGGGGCCGCTACGAGCAGTACTTC
TRBV9	TRBD2	-	TRBJ2-1	CASSPTGTSGYNEQFF	TGTGCCAGCAGCCCCACCGGGACTAGCGGATACAATGAGCAGTTCTTC
TRBV6-6	-	-	TRBJ1-2	CASSYTRTDYGYTF	TGTGCCAGCAGTTACACACGGACAGACTATGGCTACACCTTC
TRBV6-6	-	-	TRBJ2-7	CASKVTGTTYEQYF	TGTGCCAGCAAGGTAACAGGGACTACCTACGAGCAGTACTTC
TRBV27	-	-	TRBJ1-5	CASSDTGRQPQHF	TGTGCCAGCAGTGATACAGGGAGACAGCCCCAGCATTTT
TRBV19	-	-	TRBJ2-7	CASSPGLFGSYEQYF	TGTGCCAGTAGTCCGGGACTTTTCGGAAGCTACGAGCAGTACTTC
TRBV9	TRBD1	-	TRBJ2-2	CASSTGGTPGELFF	TGTGCCAGCAGTACAGGGGGAACACCCGGGGAGCTGTTTTTT
TRBV6-1	TRBD1	-	TRBJ1-5	CASSEAAGGNQPQHF	TGTGCCAGCAGTGAAGCCGCAGGGGGGAATCAGCCCCAGCATTTT
TRBV7-9	TRBD1	-	TRBJ1-4	CASSLDRGGEKLFF	TGTGCCAGCAGCTTAGACAGGGGAGGCGAAAAACTGTTTTTT
TRBV29-1	-	-	TRBJ2-3	CSVEDGTDTQYF	TGCAGCGTTGAGGACGGCACAGATACGCAGTATTTT
TRBV14	-	-	TRBJ2-1	CASSQDWFRAGAYNEQFF	TGTGCCAGCAGCCAAGATTGGTTTCGGGCTGGGGCCTACAATGAGCAGTTCTTC
TRBV5-6	-	-	TRBJ1-5	CASSLGQLSNQPQHF	TGTGCCAGCAGCTTGGGACAACTTAGCAATCAGCCCCAGCATTTT
TRBV7-3	-	-	TRBJ1-1	CASSFHFEGAEAFF	TGTGCCAGCAGCTTTCATTTTGAGGGAGCTGAAGCTTTCTTT
TRBV4-1	TRBD2	-	TRBJ2-7	CASSQDRAAGATEQYF	TGCGCCAGCAGCCAAGATCGGGCAGCGGGAGCTACCGAGCAGTACTTC
TRBV18	-	-	TRBJ2-6	CASSPPSGANVLTF	TGTGCCAGCTCCCCCCCATCTGGGGCCAACGTCCTGACTTTC
TRBV23-1	-	-	TRBJ1-5	CASTQRDNQPQHF	TGCGCCAGCACACAACGGGACAATCAGCCCCAGCATTTT
TRBV27	-	-	TRBJ1-5	CASSLVDGRPQHF	TGTGCCAGCAGTTTAGTGGACGGACGGCCCCAGCATTTT
TRBV7-3	-	-	TRBJ2-1	CASSLTGGPLMNEQFF	TGTGCCAGCAGCTTAACGGGTGGCCCCTTGATGAATGAGCAGTTCTTC
TRBV7-8	-	-	TRBJ2-3	CASSPGGDTDTQYF	TGTGCCAGCAGCCCCGGCGGGGACACAGATACGCAGTATTTT
TRBV5-1	-	-	TRBJ1-4	CASSLRATNEKLFF	TGCGCCAGCAGCTTACGGGCAACTAATGAAAAACTGTTTTTT
TRBV27	-	-	TRBJ2-3	CASSRTGQTDTQYF	TGTGCCAGCAGCCGGACCGGGCAGACAGATACGCAGTATTTT
TRBV10-1	-	-	TRBJ1-1	CASSEMNTEAFF	TGCGCCAGCAGTGAGATGAACACTGAAGCTTTCTTT
TRBV4-3	TRBD2	-	TRBJ2-1	CASSQTSRNEQFF	TGCGCCAGCAGCCAGACTAGCAGGAATGAGCAGTTCTTC
TRBV2	TRBD1	once	TRBJ2-4	CASSGAGGLNIQYF	TGTGCCAGCAGTGGGGCAGGGGGCCTAAACATTCAGTACTTC
TRBV2	-	-	TRBJ1-2	CASRAPSGGYTF	TGTGCCAGCAGGGCCCCCTCAGGGGGCTACACCTTC
TRBV4-1	TRBD2	-	TRBJ2-1	CASSEYLAGGYVRQFF	TGCGCCAGCAGCGAATATCTAGCGGGAGGTTATGTGAGGCAGTTCTTC
TRBV9	-	-	TRBJ2-5	CASSVHANTMGTLETQYF	TGTGCCAGCAGCGTTCACGCTAACACGATGGGGACATTAGAGACCCAGTACTTC
TRBV15	TRBD2	-	TRBJ2-1	CATSRTIELAGKGNEQFF	TGTGCCACCAGCAGAACCATAGAGCTAGCGGGAAAGGGCAATGAGCAGTTCTTC
TRBV6-6	TRBD1	few	TRBJ1-5	CASRGGEQPQHF	TGTGCCAGCAGAGGGGGCGAACAGCCCCAGCATTTT
TRBV6-5	TRBD2	-	TRBJ2-1	CASSYSLTSGRAGLFF	TGTGCCAGCAGTTACTCGCTAACTAGCGGGAGGGCCGGTCTGTTCTTC
TRBV6-5	-	-	TRBJ2-7	CASSYLRGHTYEQYF	TGTGCCAGCAGTTATCTCCGGGGGCACACCTACGAGCAGTACTTC